This TCR beta chain appears in the sequencing data of a study of cytomegalovirus exposure and HLA in healthy donors. Study-wide findings and caveats: In vitro checks showed that three CMV-associated chains really do target CMV antigens.

The primer mix had 60 Vbeta and 13 Jbeta primers. Here immunoSEQ multiplex PCR was the method, and the copy in TCRdb shows in-frame clones only, minus some. The data contain roughly 130,000 clones, around 66% of them seen just once; the ten biggest clones take up about 8.3%. A remark on this clone: The antigen remains unidentified.

The CDR3 is 13 residues long. Germline CDR1 reads ENHRY; CDR2 reads SYGVKD. Trimming removed 7 bases from V and 4 bases from J, with 14 bases in between. V and J are TRBV10-3 and TRBJ2-7, with D possibly being TRBD1 (6 bases). Sequencing input: PBMCs. This sequence originates from a woman aged 40 to 50 in good health and CMV-seropositive. CDR3 amino acids: CAITRDILYEQYF. Written as DNA, the CDR3 is TGTGCCATCACCCGGGACATCCTGTACGAGCAGTACTTC.